This T cell receptor beta chain was found in a study of metastatic and nonmetastatic thyroid tumors. Study as a whole: Repertoires were compared across blood and tumor or nodule tissue from malignant and benign thyroid patients. Study findings and constraints: Patients with malignant thyroid tumors reportedly had significantly higher TCR beta diversity than those with benign nodules, in blood and tumor.

This clone has a count of ten or more. The target antigen is unknown. Germline CDR1 KGHDR, CDR2 SFDVKD. The V and J ends lost 3 bases and 10 bases, in that order; junction bases with no gene match: 9. The CDR3 runs 16 residues. Until they underwent thyroid surgery, no patient had received any treatment. Using MiXCR, TCRdb reanalyzed the PCR reads. The sample records about 29,000 clones, 16% being singletons. This sequence joins TRBV24-1 and TRBJ2-1; TRBD2 matches 12 bases. The origin of this receptor is a female donor with papillary thyroid cancer or a benign thyroid nodule (not recorded which). Some clones in this sample may be carry-over from other donors' samples. Sequencing used blood. The CDR3 nucleotides are TGTGCCACCAGTGATCTGACTAGCGGGAGTCTTGGGGAGCAGTTCTTC. Translated, it gives CATSDLTSGSLGEQFF.